Listed below are T cell receptor beta chains from one sample, sequenced in a study of blood T cells in healthy people across ages. TCRdb used MiXCR to reprocess the 5' RACE reads, holding one entry per CDR3 protein. The sample comprises fewer than 900,000 distinct CDR3 sequences, roughly 50% of which are singletons, and roughly 31% rests with the top ten. Specimen: blood. These TCRs come from a woman in her fifties or sixties in good health. Each CDR3 is given with its conserved first and last residue. A D gene is named only where the DNA matches it firmly. Some rows have no size entry. The others give once, few or many, or a class for an expanded clone.

V gene: TRBV10-3
J gene: TRBJ1-6
D gene: NA
clone size: NA
CDR3 DNA: TGTGCCACTGGGGGGGAGAATTCACCCCTCCACTTT
CDR3 protein: CATGGENSPLHF

V gene: TRBV20-1
J gene: TRBJ1-1
D gene: TRBD1
clone size: NA
CDR3 DNA: TGCAGTGCTAAGGACCCTCAGGGGGACACTGAAGCTTTCTTT
CDR3 protein: CSAKDPQGDTEAFF

V gene: TRBV2
J gene: TRBJ1-4
D gene: NA
clone size: few
CDR3 DNA: TGTGCCAGCAGTGAAGGTGAACTTGCGGAAAAACTGTTTTTT
CDR3 protein: CASSEGELAEKLFF

V gene: TRBV29-1
J gene: TRBJ1-2
D gene: NA
clone size: NA
CDR3 DNA: TGCAGCGTTGATATGGGGAATGGCTACACCTTC
CDR3 protein: CSVDMGNGYTF

V gene: TRBV5-1
J gene: TRBJ2-1
D gene: TRBD2
clone size: NA
CDR3 DNA: TGCGCCAGCAGCGTACTAGCGGGAAAAGATAATGAGCAGTTCTTC
CDR3 protein: CASSVLAGKDNEQFF

V gene: TRBV7-2
J gene: TRBJ2-7
D gene: NA
clone size: NA
CDR3 DNA: TGTGCCAGCAGATTAGAGGACGGGGGTAAATTCTACGAGCAGTACTTC
CDR3 protein: CASRLEDGGKFYEQYF

V gene: TRBV6-2/TRBV6-3
J gene: TRBJ1-1
D gene: NA
clone size: NA
CDR3 DNA: TGTGCCAGCAGTGTAACTGTAAGGGGGACTGAAGCTTTCTTT
CDR3 protein: CASSVTVRGTEAFF

V gene: TRBV27
J gene: TRBJ1-6
D gene: TRBD1
clone size: NA
CDR3 DNA: TGTGCCAGCAGTTTATCCAGGGGGCAGGCTTCACCCCTCCACTTT
CDR3 protein: CASSLSRGQASPLHF

V gene: TRBV7-8
J gene: TRBJ1-2
D gene: NA
clone size: few
CDR3 DNA: TGTGCCAGCAGCTTAGACAGGTTAATGAACTATGGCTACACCTTC
CDR3 protein: CASSLDRLMNYGYTF

V gene: TRBV20-1
J gene: TRBJ1-1
D gene: NA
clone size: NA
CDR3 DNA: TGCAGTGCTTTCGAGGGTACTGAAGCTTTCTTT
CDR3 protein: CSAFEGTEAFF

V gene: TRBV7-9
J gene: TRBJ2-1
D gene: NA
clone size: NA
CDR3 DNA: TGTGCCAGCAGCTTAGAAGTAGAAGAGACCCAGTTCTTC
CDR3 protein: CASSLEVEETQFF

V gene: TRBV7-2
J gene: TRBJ2-4
D gene: NA
clone size: NA
CDR3 DNA: TGTGCCAGCAGCAGACCCAGTCTAGCAGTCATTCAGTACTTC
CDR3 protein: CASSRPSLAVIQYF

V gene: TRBV29-1
J gene: TRBJ2-5
D gene: NA
clone size: NA
CDR3 DNA: TGCGGCGTTGGTTGGTCGGAAGAGACCCAGTACTTC
CDR3 protein: CGVGWSEETQYF

V gene: TRBV4-3
J gene: TRBJ1-1
D gene: NA
clone size: NA
CDR3 DNA: TGCGCCAGCAGCCCCGGACGGGGCGGAGAGACCACTGAAGCTTTCTTT
CDR3 protein: CASSPGRGGETTEAFF

V gene: TRBV18
J gene: TRBJ2-3
D gene: NA
clone size: many
CDR3 DNA: TGTGCCAGCAGCCGTAGCACAGATACGCAGTATTTT
CDR3 protein: CASSRSTDTQYF

V gene: TRBV20-1
J gene: TRBJ1-4
D gene: NA
clone size: NA
CDR3 DNA: TGCAGTGCTAGGGACCTTGAAAAACTGTTTTTT
CDR3 protein: CSARDLEKLFF

V gene: TRBV7-3
J gene: TRBJ2-7
D gene: NA
clone size: few
CDR3 DNA: TGTGCCAGCAGCTTAACCCCCGGGGACGAGCAGTACTTC
CDR3 protein: CASSLTPGDEQYF

V gene: TRBV7-2
J gene: TRBJ2-7
D gene: NA
clone size: few
CDR3 DNA: TGTGCCAGCAGCTTAGGGGTAGGGCCCTACGAGCAGTACTTC
CDR3 protein: CASSLGVGPYEQYF

V gene: TRBV7-2
J gene: TRBJ1-1
D gene: NA
clone size: NA
CDR3 DNA: TGTGCCAGCAGCCTCTCCGGTCCCGCGAGGGCTTTCTTT
CDR3 protein: CASSLSGPARAFF

V gene: TRBV6-1
J gene: TRBJ2-3
D gene: NA
clone size: once
CDR3 DNA: TGTGCCAGCAGACCCTACAGGGGAGGACTCTCCACAGATACGCAGTATTTT
CDR3 protein: CASRPYRGGLSTDTQYF

V gene: TRBV20-1
J gene: TRBJ2-7
D gene: TRBD2
clone size: NA
CDR3 DNA: TGCAGTGCTAGTTGGGCCTGGACTAGTCAGGACGAGCAGTACTTC
CDR3 protein: CSASWAWTSQDEQYF

V gene: TRBV20-1
J gene: TRBJ2-7
D gene: NA
clone size: many
CDR3 DNA: TGCAGTGCTAGAGGGCAGCTTTTTCCCTACGAGCAGTACTTC
CDR3 protein: CSARGQLFPYEQYF

V gene: TRBV7-2
J gene: TRBJ2-7
D gene: NA
clone size: NA
CDR3 DNA: TGTGCCAGCACACAACATTCAGGACACCCCTACGAGCAGTACTTC
CDR3 protein: CASTQHSGHPYEQYF

V gene: TRBV30
J gene: TRBJ2-3
D gene: TRBD1
clone size: few
CDR3 DNA: TGTGCCTGGGGAAGACAGGGTTACTCGTCTAGCACAGATACGCAGTATTTT
CDR3 protein: CAWGRQGYSSSTDTQYF

V gene: TRBV5-5
J gene: TRBJ1-2
D gene: NA
clone size: NA
CDR3 DNA: TGTGCCAGCAGCCCCCCAAACAGGGAGGATGGCTACACCTTC
CDR3 protein: CASSPPNREDGYTF

V gene: TRBV15
J gene: TRBJ2-1
D gene: NA
clone size: NA
CDR3 DNA: TGTGCCACCAGCAGAGATGGCTCCTCCTCCTACAATGAGCAGTTCTTC
CDR3 protein: CATSRDGSSSYNEQFF

V gene: TRBV12-3/TRBV12-4
J gene: TRBJ1-4
D gene: NA
clone size: NA
CDR3 DNA: TGTGCCAGCAGATCCACAGGCCCTAATGAAAAACTGTTTTTT
CDR3 protein: CASRSTGPNEKLFF

V gene: TRBV29-1
J gene: TRBJ2-7
D gene: TRBD2
clone size: few
CDR3 DNA: TGCAGCGTCTGGGACTACCCCGTCCTGTACTTC
CDR3 protein: CSVWDYPVLYF

V gene: TRBV7-9
J gene: TRBJ1-2
D gene: TRBD1
clone size: few
CDR3 DNA: TGTGCCAGCAGCTCCTTCAGGGGGCCCGCTAACTATGGCTACACCTTC
CDR3 protein: CASSSFRGPANYGYTF

V gene: TRBV20-1
J gene: TRBJ2-6
D gene: NA
clone size: NA
CDR3 DNA: TGCAGTGCATCCGCCGGGGGGCCGACACCGGGATCTGGGGCCAACGTCCTGACTTTC
CDR3 protein: CSASAGGPTPGSGANVLTF

V gene: TRBV25-1
J gene: TRBJ1-6
D gene: TRBD1
clone size: NA
CDR3 DNA: TGTGCCAGCAGTGCGTCTCAGGGGGGGCTAAATAATTCACCCCTCCACTTT
CDR3 protein: CASSASQGGLNNSPLHF

V gene: TRBV3-1
J gene: TRBJ1-2
D gene: TRBD1
clone size: once
CDR3 DNA: TGTGCCAGCAGCCAAGATGCCGGGACAGGGAGCGGCTACACCTTC
CDR3 protein: CASSQDAGTGSGYTF

V gene: TRBV20-1
J gene: TRBJ2-1
D gene: TRBD2
clone size: NA
CDR3 DNA: TGCAGTGCTAGTTTCCTAGCGGGCGAGCAGTTCTTC
CDR3 protein: CSASFLAGEQFF

V gene: TRBV29-1
J gene: TRBJ1-2
D gene: NA
clone size: few
CDR3 DNA: TGCAGCGTTGGCCTTGGGGGGGCAGCTTATGGCTACACCTTC
CDR3 protein: CSVGLGGAAYGYTF

V gene: TRBV10-3
J gene: TRBJ2-7
D gene: TRBD1
clone size: NA
CDR3 DNA: TGTGCCATCAGCGAGTCGACAGGGGGTCCCTACGAGCAGTACTTC
CDR3 protein: CAISESTGGPYEQYF

V gene: TRBV7-2
J gene: TRBJ1-1
D gene: TRBD1
clone size: few
CDR3 DNA: TGTGCCAGCAGCCCACAGGGGCTTGAAGCTTTCTTT
CDR3 protein: CASSPQGLEAFF

V gene: TRBV7-2
J gene: TRBJ2-7
D gene: TRBD2
clone size: few
CDR3 DNA: TGTGCCAGCAGCTTACGGGGCTCAAGCGGGAGGGCCGACGAGCAGTACTTC
CDR3 protein: CASSLRGSSGRADEQYF

V gene: TRBV29-1
J gene: TRBJ1-1
D gene: TRBD1
clone size: NA
CDR3 DNA: TGCAGCGTAAACAGGGGCGCGGGGAACACTGAAGCTTTCTTT
CDR3 protein: CSVNRGAGNTEAFF

V gene: TRBV29-1
J gene: TRBJ2-5
D gene: TRBD2
clone size: NA
CDR3 DNA: TGCAGCGTTGAAGGCGGGCTTAGCGGGAGGGCCTCGGCCCAGTACTTC
CDR3 protein: CSVEGGLSGRASAQYF

V gene: TRBV11-2
J gene: TRBJ1-1
D gene: NA
clone size: NA
CDR3 DNA: TGTGCCAGCAGCTTAGTAGCCAGGGCTTATTCGATGAACACTGAAGCTTTCTTT
CDR3 protein: CASSLVARAYSMNTEAFF

V gene: TRBV28
J gene: TRBJ2-7
D gene: TRBD1
clone size: few
CDR3 DNA: TGTGCCAGCAGTGGAGGGACAGGGTCCTACGAGCAGTACTTC
CDR3 protein: CASSGGTGSYEQYF

V gene: TRBV7-2
J gene: TRBJ2-1
D gene: TRBD2
clone size: NA
CDR3 DNA: TGTGCCAGCGGTACACGGACTAGCGGGAGGGGACCTTTGGTCTTC
CDR3 protein: CASGTRTSGRGPLVF

V gene: TRBV7-2
J gene: TRBJ2-1
D gene: NA
clone size: NA
CDR3 DNA: TGTGCCAGCAGCCCTAACAGGAGCTCCTACAATGAGCAGTTCTTC
CDR3 protein: CASSPNRSSYNEQFF

V gene: TRBV5-1
J gene: TRBJ2-7
D gene: NA
clone size: NA
CDR3 DNA: TGCGCCAGCAGCCCCGGTGGACTCTTGTACGAGCAGTACTTC
CDR3 protein: CASSPGGLLYEQYF

V gene: TRBV24-1
J gene: TRBJ2-5
D gene: TRBD1
clone size: NA
CDR3 DNA: TGTGCCACCAGTGGGGGGACAGGGCGCCAAGAGACCCAGTACTTC
CDR3 protein: CATSGGTGRQETQYF

V gene: TRBV28
J gene: TRBJ1-4
D gene: NA
clone size: few
CDR3 DNA: TGTGCCACCAGTGAAAGTGAAAAACTGTTTTTT
CDR3 protein: CATSESEKLFF

V gene: TRBV20-1
J gene: TRBJ1-2
D gene: NA
clone size: NA
CDR3 DNA: TGCAGTGCTATCCGGGACGGCAACTATGGCTACACCTTC
CDR3 protein: CSAIRDGNYGYTF

V gene: TRBV11-1
J gene: TRBJ2-5
D gene: TRBD1
clone size: NA
CDR3 DNA: TGTGCCAGCAGCCTACCTGACAGGGGGCAGAGGGAGCAGTACTTC
CDR3 protein: CASSLPDRGQREQYF

V gene: TRBV11-1
J gene: TRBJ2-3
D gene: TRBD2
clone size: NA
CDR3 DNA: TGTGCCAGCAGCCCCTTGCGGGAGGGGTATACGCAGTATTTT
CDR3 protein: CASSPLREGYTQYF

V gene: TRBV7-2
J gene: TRBJ2-1
D gene: TRBD2
clone size: few
CDR3 DNA: TGTGCCAGCAGCCTACGCTTAGCGGGAGGTCTTAATGAGCAGTTCTTC
CDR3 protein: CASSLRLAGGLNEQFF

V gene: TRBV6-5
J gene: TRBJ2-3
D gene: TRBD1
clone size: NA
CDR3 DNA: TGTGCCAGCAGCCTGGGTAACAGGGGAACGGATACGCAGTATTTT
CDR3 protein: CASSLGNRGTDTQYF

V gene: TRBV7-2
J gene: TRBJ2-1
D gene: NA
clone size: NA
CDR3 DNA: TGTGCCAGCAGCTTAGCGCATGGGAATGAGCAGTTCTTC
CDR3 protein: CASSLAHGNEQFF

V gene: TRBV4-2
J gene: TRBJ2-1
D gene: TRBD2
clone size: NA
CDR3 DNA: TGTGCCAGCAGCCAAGGCCTCGGGACTAGCGGCAACAATGAGCAGTTCTTC
CDR3 protein: CASSQGLGTSGNNEQFF

V gene: TRBV29-1
J gene: TRBJ1-1
D gene: TRBD1
clone size: NA
CDR3 DNA: TGCAGCGTTGCCGGGACAGCGAACACTAAAGCTTTCTTT
CDR3 protein: CSVAGTANTKAFF

V gene: TRBV2
J gene: TRBJ2-7
D gene: NA
clone size: NA
CDR3 DNA: TGTGCCAGTCTTTTGACGACCTACGAGCAGTACTTC
CDR3 protein: CASLLTTYEQYF